This entry is about one T cell receptor (beta chain). Participants were aged roughly 18 to 90 years, lived in 25 or so US areas, and enrolled virtually. Allocation to cohorts depended on clinical history reported by the participants. V was trimmed by 5 bases and J by 5 bases, leaving 16 bases between them. This CDR3 region has 15 residues. Germline assignment: CDR1 SEHNR and CDR2 FQNEAQ (reference sequence). These data belong to a study of blood T cell repertoires in COVID-19. Study summary: There were acute and convalescent COVID-19 samples, and they came from the United States, Italy and Spain.

Original data processing: Amplification of reference gene primers was used by the study to estimate nucleated cell counts. Method: immunoSEQ multiplex PCR; TCRdb's copy keeps in-frame clones and lacks some. The V and J calls and clone size were taken over from that table, and D and trimming were inferred from the DNA. In the table there are 310,000 or so clones, about nine tenths of which are singletons. This clonotype was obtained from a woman between 18 and 29 years old who had recovered from COVID-19. The sample taken for sequencing was PBMCs or T cells enriched from blood (not recorded which). The V gene is TRBV7-9, the J gene TRBJ2-1; the D gene is possibly TRBD2 (7 bases). The CDR3 region is CASSPWTRGNNEQFF. The CDR3 region has the DNA TGTGCCAGCAGCCCATGGACTAGGGGGAACAATGAGCAGTTCTTC.